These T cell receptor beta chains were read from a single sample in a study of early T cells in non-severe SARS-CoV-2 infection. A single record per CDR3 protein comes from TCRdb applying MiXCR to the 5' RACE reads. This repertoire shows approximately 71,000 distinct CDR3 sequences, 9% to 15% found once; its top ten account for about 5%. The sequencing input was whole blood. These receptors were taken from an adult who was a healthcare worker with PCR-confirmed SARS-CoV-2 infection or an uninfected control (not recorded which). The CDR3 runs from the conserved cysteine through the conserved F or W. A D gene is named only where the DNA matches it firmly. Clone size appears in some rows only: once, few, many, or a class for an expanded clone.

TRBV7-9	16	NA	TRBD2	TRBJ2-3	CASSPIAGGGTDTQYF	TGTGCCAGCAGCCCTATAGCGGGAGGAGGCACAGATACGCAGTATTTT
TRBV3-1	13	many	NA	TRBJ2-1	CASSQVRHNEQFF	TGTGCCAGCAGCCAAGTTAGACACAATGAGCAGTTCTTC
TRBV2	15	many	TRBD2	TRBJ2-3	CASRAGTTGTDTQYF	TGTGCCAGCAGGGCCGGGACTACCGGCACAGATACGCAGTATTTT
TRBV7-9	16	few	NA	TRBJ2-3	CASSRDIFGVTDTQYF	TGTGCCAGCAGCAGGGACATCTTCGGGGTCACAGATACGCAGTATTTT
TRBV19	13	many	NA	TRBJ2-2	CASSIDGTGELFF	TGTGCCAGTAGTATAGATGGAACCGGGGAGCTGTTTTTT
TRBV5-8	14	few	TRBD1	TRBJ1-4	CASSLRQGKQKLFF	TGTGCCAGCAGCTTAAGACAGGGGAAGCAAAAACTGTTTTTT
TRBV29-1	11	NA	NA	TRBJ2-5	CSVLEQARPYF	TGCAGCGTTCTGGAGCAGGCACGGCCGTACTTC
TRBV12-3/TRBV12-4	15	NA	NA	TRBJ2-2	CASSRASVNTGELFF	TGTGCCAGCAGTCGGGCTAGCGTGAACACCGGGGAGCTGTTTTTT
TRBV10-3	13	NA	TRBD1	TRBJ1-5	CAIGGTGNQPQHF	TGTGCCATCGGCGGGACAGGGAATCAGCCCCAGCATTTT
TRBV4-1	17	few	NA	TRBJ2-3	CASSQDSGPDSTDTQYF	TGCGCCAGCAGCCAAGATAGTGGGCCAGACAGCACAGATACGCAGTATTTT
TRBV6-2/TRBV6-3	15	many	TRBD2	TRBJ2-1	CASSPLGLSYNEQFF	TGTGCCAGCAGCCCCCTGGGACTATCCTACAATGAGCAGTTCTTC
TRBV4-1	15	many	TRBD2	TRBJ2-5	CASSPKREPQETQYF	TGCGCCAGCAGCCCGAAGCGGGAGCCTCAAGAGACCCAGTACTTC
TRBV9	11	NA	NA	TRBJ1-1	CASGTRGGAFF	TGTGCCAGCGGGACCCGGGGAGGGGCTTTCTTT
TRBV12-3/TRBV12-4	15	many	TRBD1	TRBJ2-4	CASSYRGQTKNIQYF	TGTGCCAGCAGTTACAGGGGGCAGACCAAAAACATTCAGTACTTC